This T cell receptor (beta chain) was sequenced in a study of graft-versus-host responses after intestinal transplantation. Study background: Those transplanted obtained multivisceral, liver-intestinal, or isolated intestinal grafts. Study observations and caveats: After transplant, early declines in HvG clones were associated with peak levels of circulating GvH clones. Detected in recipient marrow were GvH clones, some of which were first observed in ileum or blood. Allografts of patients with graft-donor T cell macrochimerism showed high graft-versus-host to host-versus-graft clone ratios.

Profiling relied on immunoSEQ multiplex PCR, and the TCRdb table lists in-frame clones only, not all of them. The sample lists more than 70,000 clones, roughly nine tenths occurring once. Regarding this clone: No antigen is known for it.

The source material was unstimulated CD4+ T cells sorted from spleen or lymph node cells, sampled before intestinal transplant. This TCR came from a human donor who received an intestinal transplant.

CDR3 sequence (DNA): TGTGCCAGTAGTATAGATCTTGATCAGCCCCAGCATTTT. This codes for CASSIDLDQPQHF. The chain links TRBV19 to TRBJ1-5; D is uncertain. The germline V gene has CDR1 LNHDA and CDR2 SQIVND (reference sequence). Trimming removed 0 bases from V and 5 bases from J, with 5 bases in between. The CDR3 extends over 13 amino acids.